The present T cell receptor beta chain was sequenced within a study of blood T cell repertoires in COVID-19. Background on the study: COVID-19 samples collected from the United States, Italy and Spain covered acute and convalescent phases. PBMCs, B-cell-depleted T cells, or T cells were the source of the cDNA or gDNA that made up the material.

Per the original methods: Reference gene primers were amplified, and this amplification served to estimate nucleated cell counts. Some clones are missing from TCRdb's copy, which holds only in-frame ones; the method was immunoSEQ multiplex PCR. The V and J calls and clone size were taken over from that table, and D and trimming were inferred from the DNA. Of 90,000 to 110,000 clones in the sample, 80% to 90% were seen once. The germline V gene has CDR1 SEHNR and CDR2 FQNEAQ (reference sequence). This CDR3 comprises 18 residues. After removal of 8 bases from V and 2 bases from J, the junction contained 19 bases not matched to a gene.

The sequenced material came from peripheral blood. The sequence was collected from a woman in her 70s with acute or convalescent COVID-19. The chain recombines TRBV7-9 with TRBJ2-3, with TRBD2 identical over 7 bases. The CDR3 sequence is CASGRPAPAGVITDTQYF. The CDR3 coding sequence is TGTGCCAGCGGCCGCCCTGCCCCGGCGGGGGTTATCACAGATACGCAGTATTTT.